The source of this T cell receptor (beta chain) is a study of blood T cell repertoires in COVID-19 (dated by TCRdb to 2020 to 2021). With regard to the full study: Collaborator samples came from the United States, Italy and Spain and covered acute and convalescent phases of COVID-19. The prospective study material was composed of cDNA or gDNA derived from T cells, B-cell-depleted T cells, or PBMCs. Samples came from the ongoing ImmuneRACE study (first 160 participants) plus 1,254 subjects from 6 global collaborators. Where available, HLA class I and class II types were obtained from metadata supplied by the sample provider rather than from assay-based typing. The repertoires were released in a freely available public database intended as a resource for research on the immune response to SARS-CoV-2. The dataset comprised deeply sampled blood TCRbeta repertoires from subjects exposed to, actively infected with, or recovered from COVID-19. Nearly every sample came with metadata listing a de-identified subject ID, COVID-19 status, age in years and sex. Here is what the overall study found, with its caveats: The quantity of clinical and demographic metadata differed by source and by participant and was supplied without curation.

A note on this clone: This clone's antigen is unknown. No base quality information exists; no much larger clone differs at one position.

Collaborating institutions collected whole blood in K2EDTA tubes following their own protocols. For TCRbeta analysis, collaborators shipped samples as frozen whole blood, isolated PBMCs, or DNA extracted from either of those sample types. Trimming takes 4 bases from V and 2 bases from J, and the germline ends sit 16 bases apart. The CDR3 holds 16 amino acids from the cysteine to the phenylalanine. Only CDR3 DNA remains: 48 bases, in frame from the first base. The germline V gene (reference sequence) sets CDR1 to LNHDA and CDR2 to SQIVND. The immunoSEQ Assay, a bias-controlled multiplex PCR, was used to amplify TCRbeta CDR3 regions from genomic DNA. From the authors' description of their analysis: The number of nucleated cells in each sample was estimated by amplification of reference gene primers within the assay. Sequence reads were collapsed and filtered to measure the absolute abundance of every unique TCRbeta CDR3 rearrangement. For each sample, productive Simpson clonality was calculated as the square root of Simpson's diversity index across productive rearrangements. As stored in TCRdb, this immuneACCESS dataset retains in-frame rearrangements with V and J assigned. A fraction of the clones does not appear; measured against another copy, unresolved V genes explain less than half of the discrepancy, and the remainder lacks a known reason. The V and J calls and clone size were taken over from that table, and D and trimming were inferred from the DNA. The sample table contains over 30,000 clones; only one count was recorded for more than 65% of them. Approximately 32% of the sample is in the top ten clones.

This receptor was obtained from a man of 80 years or more with active or convalescent COVID-19. Sequenced material: peripheral blood. Here the chain combines TRBV19 and TRBJ2-3; D gene: possibly TRBD1, on 6 matching bases. The DNA sequence is as follows: TGTGCCAGTAGTAGGCAGGGGAAACAATCCACAGATACGCAGTATTTT. Its protein reads: CASSRQGKQSTDTQYF.